This T cell receptor beta chain comes out of a study of blood T cell repertoires in COVID-19. Study information: Collection of acute and convalescent COVID-19 samples took place in the United States, Italy and Spain. Nucleic acid was either cDNA or gDNA, and it came from T cells, B-cell-depleted T cells, or PBMCs.

Original handling: Nucleated cell counts were estimated from reference gene primer amplification. TCRdb keeps only in-frame clones here, not all; method: immunoSEQ multiplex PCR. The DNA gave D and trimming, while V, J and clone size come from that table. The sample has over 150,000 clones; 65% to 85% are singletons. This CDR3 comprises 12 residues. Per germline, CDR1 SQVTM and CDR2 ANQGSEA. The specimen was peripheral blood. This TCR came from a woman aged 60-70 years with acute or convalescent COVID-19. The chain recombines TRBV29-1 with TRBJ1-1; D gene unclear. The CDR3 DNA sequence: TGCACCTCGAGTCGGGGGAACACTGAAGCTTTCTTT. Its translation: CTSSRGNTEAFF.